This T cell receptor (beta chain) was captured by sequencing in a study of blood T cells in healthy people across ages. This clonotype was seen ten or more times. Its antigen remains unknown. Sample-barcoded 5' priming and a J-beta primer mix drove a second PCR of about 6 to 12 cycles. Using its own MiXCR run on the 5' RACE reads, TCRdb lists one record per CDR3 protein. The table records roughly 730,000 distinct CDR3 sequences, roughly 56% of them present only once. Regarding the study as a whole: The study found more naive CD4+ cells and higher diversity in long-lived than aged donors. In the absence of known donor CMV status, changes in expanded clonotypes were possibly confounded.

Sample donors were healthy Caucasian individuals that came from Russia, aged about 6 to 95. No fewer than 5.5 micrograms of total RNA were isolated from every sample. Sequences were obtained from blood. This TCR derives from a middle-aged man in good health.

The CDR3 loop is CASRAGANVLTF. The DNA of the CDR3 is TGTGCCAGCAGGGCTGGGGCCAACGTCCTGACTTTC. V and J are TRBV28 and TRBJ2-6; D not certain. The length of the CDR3 is 12 residues. Germline V gene sequence: CDR1 MDHEN, CDR2 SYDVKM. Trimming cost V 6 bases and J 2 bases, with 2 bases left between them.